These T cell receptor beta chains were read from a single sample in a study of cytomegalovirus exposure and HLA in healthy donors. Data came from immunoSEQ multiplex PCR; TCRdb stores just in-frame clones and leaves some out. The sample yields 100,000 to 150,000 clones, approximately 80% seen once. Sequenced material: PBMCs. All receptors come from a middle-aged man in good health and CMV-seronegative. The CDR3 runs from the conserved cysteine through the conserved F or W. Fields, in order: J gene, V gene, CDR3 length, CDR3 protein.

J gene: TRBJ2-3; V gene: TRBV19; CDR3 length: 13; CDR3 protein: CASSRHLTDTQYF
J gene: TRBJ1-1; V gene: TRBV7-9; CDR3 length: 14; CDR3 protein: CASSLMTTNTEAFF
J gene: TRBJ1-2; V gene: TRBV30; CDR3 length: 15; CDR3 protein: CAWSVLMDRRYGYTF
J gene: TRBJ2-1; V gene: TRBV19; CDR3 length: 15; CDR3 protein: CASSLSGGHYNEQFF
J gene: TRBJ2-2; V gene: TRBV25-1; CDR3 length: 12; CDR3 protein: CASSGVYGELFF
J gene: TRBJ2-3; V gene: TRBV29-1; CDR3 length: 15; CDR3 protein: CSVVVQGALTDTQYF
J gene: TRBJ1-1; V gene: TRBV7-2; CDR3 length: 16; CDR3 protein: CASPRTGNPQNTEAFF
J gene: TRBJ2-2; V gene: TRBV19; CDR3 length: 13; CDR3 protein: CASIPGWSGELFF
J gene: TRBJ2-6; V gene: TRBV6-6; CDR3 length: 15; CDR3 protein: CASSSGGAGANVLTF
J gene: TRBJ2-7; V gene: TRBV5-1; CDR3 length: 15; CDR3 protein: CASSSWVSGGYEQYF
J gene: TRBJ2-7; V gene: TRBV29-1; CDR3 length: 13; CDR3 protein: CSVGTGSTYEQYF
J gene: TRBJ1-3; V gene: TRBV27; CDR3 length: 14; CDR3 protein: CASSLSESGNTIYF
J gene: TRBJ1-1; V gene: TRBV11-3; CDR3 length: 13; CDR3 protein: CASRGGLGTEAFF
J gene: TRBJ1-2; V gene: TRBV7-9; CDR3 length: 12; CDR3 protein: CASGERDYGYTF
J gene: TRBJ1-2; V gene: TRBV7-9; CDR3 length: 15; CDR3 protein: CASSLAIEAVEGYTF
J gene: TRBJ1-1; V gene: TRBV7-8; CDR3 length: 11; CDR3 protein: CASSFSAEAFF
J gene: TRBJ2-1; V gene: TRBV5-4; CDR3 length: 16; CDR3 protein: CASSSSDSLGNNEQFF
J gene: TRBJ2-2; V gene: TRBV7-6; CDR3 length: 15; CDR3 protein: CASRSLTEKAGELFF
J gene: TRBJ2-5; V gene: TRBV7-7; CDR3 length: 16; CDR3 protein: CASSRLTSPEKETQYF
J gene: TRBJ2-1; V gene: TRBV5-6; CDR3 length: 15; CDR3 protein: CASSFGDREFTEQFF
J gene: TRBJ2-5; V gene: TRBV28; CDR3 length: 15; CDR3 protein: CASSLTFEQAETQYF
J gene: TRBJ1-2; V gene: TRBV6-6; CDR3 length: 13; CDR3 protein: CASQTGAVYGYTF
J gene: TRBJ2-5; V gene: TRBV10-3; CDR3 length: 13; CDR3 protein: CAISRTGEETQYF
J gene: TRBJ2-7; V gene: TRBV4-1; CDR3 length: 15; CDR3 protein: CASSQESRVSYEQYF
J gene: TRBJ1-6; V gene: TRBV30; CDR3 length: 13; CDR3 protein: CAWSGLRDSPLHF
J gene: TRBJ1-1; V gene: TRBV5-6; CDR3 length: 15; CDR3 protein: CASTSDWGMNTEAFF
J gene: TRBJ1-1; V gene: TRBV18; CDR3 length: 13; CDR3 protein: CASRRVADTEAFF
J gene: TRBJ2-7; V gene: TRBV5-5; CDR3 length: 14; CDR3 protein: CASSSRTGVGEQYF
J gene: TRBJ1-5; V gene: TRBV5-1; CDR3 length: 15; CDR3 protein: CASSLGTGTAQPQHF
J gene: TRBJ1-5; V gene: TRBV27; CDR3 length: 14; CDR3 protein: CASSFKAGSQPQHF
J gene: TRBJ1-4; V gene: TRBV5-1; CDR3 length: 14; CDR3 protein: CASSLLSFNEKLFF
J gene: TRBJ1-3; V gene: TRBV11-2; CDR3 length: 14; CDR3 protein: CASSPWEGLDTIYF
J gene: TRBJ1-2; V gene: TRBV27; CDR3 length: 15; CDR3 protein: CASRFLGTGGDGYTF
J gene: TRBJ2-7; V gene: TRBV28; CDR3 length: 12; CDR3 protein: CASSEERYEQYF
J gene: TRBJ2-2; V gene: TRBV10-2; CDR3 length: 11; CDR3 protein: CATTSTGELFF
J gene: TRBJ1-3; V gene: TRBV6-1; CDR3 length: 17; CDR3 protein: CASSGIMRGGSGNTIYF
J gene: TRBJ2-3; V gene: TRBV27; CDR3 length: 20; CDR3 protein: CASSSTGWGAESIKSDTQYF